A single sample gave rise to the 24 T cell receptor beta chains below, sequenced in a study of shared clonotypes between healthy human individuals. Sequencing used immunoSEQ multiplex PCR; TCRdb keeps in-frame clones, though not all of them. The sample holds more than 450,000 clones, about four fifths seen once. The sequenced sample was PBMCs. The receptors here all came from a woman aged 35 to 49 in good health. Some clones in this sample may be carry-over from other donors' samples.

V is TRBV7-3 and J is TRBJ1-2, with 9 bases fitting TRBD1. CDR3 size: 13 residues. CDR1 is SGHTA, CDR2 FQGTGA, per germline. V was clipped by 5 bases and J by 13 bases; unmatched bases: 11. The CDR3 here is CASSHTGGAVSTF. The DNA of the CDR3 is TGTGCCAGCAGCCACACAGGGGGCGCGGTTAGCACCTTC.

This clone was seen ten or more times. DNA of the CDR3: TGTGCCTCGGCCACAGCCGGGGCCCAGCATTTT. This translates into CASATAGAQHF. This sequence joins TRBV28 and TRBJ1-5; D remains ambiguous. The V gene's germline CDR1 is MDHEN and CDR2 SYDVKM. V shed 11 bases and J shed 11 bases, with 16 bases lying between them. The CDR3 is 11 residues long.

The chain couples TRBV4-3 to TRBJ2-1; the match to TRBD2 covers 14 bases. With 1 base clipped from V and 8 bases from J, the junction kept 4 bases outside the gene matches. Germline loops: CDR1 LGHNA, CDR2 YSLEER. This CDR3 has 16 amino acids. The CDR3 DNA reads TGCGCCAGCAGCCAAGCGGGACTAGCGGGAGTCGATGAGCAGTTCTTC. Its translation: CASSQAGLAGVDEQFF.

In this sample, this clone turned up once. The chain carries TRBV19 and TRBJ2-1; 7 positions match TRBD2. The ends lost 1 base at V and 3 bases at J; junction bases unmatched: 9. CDR3 size: 17 residues. Germline CDR1 is LNHDA and CDR2 is SQIVND (reference sequence). The CDR3 region is CASSIARAGANYNEQFF. For the CDR3, the DNA is TGTGCCAGTAGTATAGCTCGGGCGGGAGCCAACTACAATGAGCAGTTCTTC.

V and J are TRBV30 and TRBJ2-5, with D maybe TRBD1 (5 bases). The end of the DNA aligns better with TRBJ2-7, so the J call may be wrong. CDR1 and CDR2 (germline): GTSNPN, SVGIG (reference sequence). There are 12 residues in the CDR3. CDR3 residues: CAWSPQGYEQYF. The CDR3 DNA reads TGTGCCTGGAGTCCCCAGGGCTACGAGCAGTACTTC.

The chain has TRBV19 and TRBJ2-7; D is unresolved. This CDR3 is built from 13 residues. The V and J ends lost 2 bases and 5 bases respectively, with 10 bases between them. Germline CDR1 LNHDA, CDR2 SQIVND (reference sequence). The CDR3 nucleotides read TGTGCCAGTAGTATATCCTCCCGAGACGAGCAGTACTTC. Amino acids: CASSISSRDEQYF.

This CDR3 reads CASSADRFYGYTF. The CDR3 DNA reads as TGTGCCAGCAGCGCGGACAGATTCTATGGCTACACCTTC. V gene TRBV7-3 combines with J gene TRBJ1-2; perhaps TRBD1 as D (6 bases). V shed 5 bases and J shed 4 bases, with 11 bases lying between them. The CDR3 is 13 residues long. Looked up from germline, CDR1 is SGHTA and CDR2 is FQGTGA.

The chain is built from TRBV5-5 and TRBJ2-1; 13 bases align to TRBD2. CDR3 length: 15 amino acids. V shed 3 bases and J 6 bases; nucleotides not matched to a gene: 3. Looked up from germline, CDR1 is SGHKS and CDR2 is YYEKEE (reference sequence). The CDR3 protein is CASSSGLAGVNEQFF. The DNA for the CDR3 is TGTGCCAGCAGCTCTGGACTAGCGGGAGTCAATGAGCAGTTCTTC.

This rearrangement joins TRBV5-4 to TRBJ2-5; D possibly uses TRBD1 or TRBD2 (7 bases each). Germline V gives CDR1 SGHNT, CDR2 YYREEE (reference sequence). V was shortened by 4 bases and J by 11 bases, with 33 bases between the two germline ends. The CDR3 totals 18 residues. The CDR3 DNA reads TGTGCCAGCAGCGATGGGGGCCTTTCACAGGGGCCGGCGCGGGAGCAGTACTTC. Translated, it gives CASSDGGLSQGPAREQYF.

The chain combines TRBV18 with TRBJ1-4; D possibly corresponds to TRBD1 (6 bases). The length of the CDR3 is 16 residues. Per germline, CDR1 KGHSH and CDR2 LQKENI. V was trimmed by 1 base and J by 5 bases, leaving 14 bases between them. The CDR3 loop is CASSPLAGTQNEKLFF. The CDR3 nucleotides read TGTGCCAGCTCACCACTAGCCGGGACACAGAATGAAAAACTGTTTTTT. Full variable domain (rest looked up from reference TRBV18 and TRBJ1-4): NAGVMQNPRHLVRRRGQEARLRCSPMKGHSHVYWYRQLPEEGLKFMVYLQKENIIDESGMPKERFSAEFPKEGPSILRIQQVVRGDSAAYFCASSPLAGTQNEKLFFGSGTQLSVL.

The chain has TRBV27 and TRBJ2-5; 10 positions match TRBD2. Germline CDR1 MNHEY, CDR2 SMNVEV (reference sequence). The CDR3 is 17 amino acids. Trimming cost V 2 bases and J 0 bases; bases outside gene matches: 6. Written as DNA, the CDR3 is TGTGCCAGCAGTTTACAGAACCTAGCGGGAGACCAAGAGACCCAGTACTTC. Translated, it gives CASSLQNLAGDQETQYF.

The chain combines TRBV4-3 with TRBJ2-7; D is undetermined. V lost 1 base and J lost 1, with 29 bases in between. Per germline, CDR1 LGHNA and CDR2 YSLEER. The CDR3 runs to 21 residues. The CDR3 is CASSQGFRVGFLGTPSYEQYF. CDR3 in DNA: TGCGCCAGCAGCCAAGGGTTTCGCGTGGGTTTTCTGGGAACCCCGTCCTACGAGCAGTACTTC.

This clone turned up a few times. The chain couples TRBV21-1 to TRBJ1-1; the tabulated D call, TRBD1, remains unverified against the DNA. TRBV21-1 is a known pseudogene. The length of the CDR3 is 14 residues. In DNA form, the CDR3 reads TGTGCCAGCAGCAAACGGCAGGCGAACACTGAAGCTTTCTTT. Translated: CASSKRQANTEAFF.

The J gene is TRBJ1-6, the V gene TRBV15; 7 bases are a match to TRBD1. The CDR3 is made up of 14 amino acids. V was clipped by 6 bases and J by 8 bases; unmatched bases: 7. Germline V gene data show CDR1 as LNHNV and CDR2 as YYDKDF (reference sequence). CDR3 protein: CATSRDRAHSPLHF. The CDR3 DNA sequence: TGTGCCACCAGTCGCGACAGGGCCCATTCACCCCTCCACTTT.

V usage is TRBV9 and J usage is TRBJ2-1; 10 nucleotides line up with TRBD2. V gave up 6 bases and J gave up 6 bases; unmatched junction bases: 6. This CDR3 has 14 residues. Germline CDR1 is SGDLS and CDR2 is YYNGEE. The CDR3 here is CASTGTSVGNEQFF. The CDR3 region has the DNA TGTGCCAGCACGGGGACTAGCGTAGGCAATGAGCAGTTCTTC.

The chain links TRBV19 to TRBJ1-4; 9 nucleotides agree with TRBD1. V gave up 3 bases and J gave up 5 bases; unmatched junction bases: 10. CDR3 size: 17 residues. CDR1 LNHDA and CDR2 SQIVND come from the germline V gene (reference sequence). The CDR3 nucleotides are TGTGCCAGTAGTATTTACGACCTCGGGACAGGGAATGAAAAACTGTTTTTT. Encoded protein: CASSIYDLGTGNEKLFF.

This clone came up once. The chain uses TRBV7-3 and TRBJ2-1; TRBD2 agrees at 10 bases. The J segment lost 8 bases and the V segment lost 5 bases, leaving 9 bases of the junction unmatched. The CDR3 consists of 15 residues. Germline values: CDR1 SGHTA, CDR2 FQGTGA. The CDR3 loop is CASSPGAGGPYEQFF. In nucleotides, the CDR3 is TGTGCCAGCAGCCCAGGAGCGGGAGGGCCATATGAGCAGTTCTTC.

Remarks on this clone: A much larger clone sits a single nucleotide away, making a read error possible. The sample carries other DNA sequences with the same CDR3. The chain recombines TRBV7-8 with TRBJ2-3, with D hard to call. The CDR3 consists of 11 residues. Germline V gives CDR1 SGHVS, CDR2 FQNEAQ. Trimming took 0 bases from V and 6 from J, leaving 1 base between them. CDR3 sequence reads: CASSLADTQYF. The CDR3 DNA follows: TGTGCCAGCAGCTTAGCGGATACGCAGTATTTT.

The genes are TRBV4-2 and TRBJ2-4, with TRBD1 matching 10 bases. The CDR3 is 17 residues long. The germline CDR1 and CDR2 sequences are LGHNA and YNFKEQ. Unmatched junction bases numbered 11, after V lost 3 bases and J lost 6 bases. The CDR3 sequence: CASSQETGGVGGNIQYF. The DNA for the CDR3 is TGTGCCAGCAGCCAGGAGACAGGGGGCGTGGGAGGAAACATTCAGTACTTC.

The chain has TRBV5-1 and TRBJ2-3; unclear D gene. Trimming removed 1 base at V and 0 bases at J, with 6 bases between. Germline V gene sequence: CDR1 SGHRS, CDR2 YFSETQ. CDR3 length: 14 amino acids. CDR3 nucleotides: TGCGCCAGCAGCTTGAGCCAGAGCACAGATACGCAGTATTTT. Translating gives CASSLSQSTDTQYF.

This clone has a count of ten or more. V is TRBV6-5 and J is TRBJ1-1; D gene ambiguous. Germline-derived CDR1 and CDR2 are MNHEY and SVGAGI. The V and J ends lost 2 bases and 0 bases respectively, with 7 bases between them. This CDR3 spans 14 amino acids. As DNA, the CDR3 is TGTGCCAGCAGTTACGCCCTAATGAACACTGAAGCTTTCTTT. It is translated as CASSYALMNTEAFF.

This clone was seen a few times. The rearrangement uses TRBV7-9 and TRBJ2-2; 7 bases match TRBD1. CDR1 is SEHNR and CDR2 is FQNEAQ in the germline V gene (reference sequence). Trimming cost V 5 bases and J 9 bases; bases outside gene matches: 12. There are 15 residues in the CDR3. The CDR3 nucleotides read TGTGCCAGCAGCCGGAGTGGGACAGACAACAGGGAGCTGTTTTTT. Its protein product is CASSRSGTDNRELFF.

The chain links TRBV5-4 to TRBJ1-4, with D perhaps TRBD1 (6 bases). Trimming pared 0 bases from V and 8 bases from J, leaving 14 bases between. Per the germline V gene, CDR1 is SGHNT and CDR2 is YYREEE (reference sequence). This CDR3 comprises 15 residues. This CDR3 reads CASSLDVRGGEKLFF. In DNA, the CDR3 is TGTGCCAGCAGCTTGGATGTTAGAGGGGGGGAAAAACTGTTTTTT.

The chain carries TRBV19 and TRBJ1-2; TRBD1 is a possible D gene (6 bases). CDR3 length: 16 amino acids. Trimming took off 5 bases at V and 4 bases at J, with 20 bases between the two ends. The germline V gene encodes CDR1 LNHDA and CDR2 SQIVND (reference sequence). The CDR3 sequence is CASSQGTGYDPYGYTF. The CDR3 bases are TGTGCCAGTAGTCAGGGGACGGGGTACGATCCCTATGGCTACACCTTC.